The clone carrying this T cell receptor (beta chain) was found once. Its cognate antigen is unknown. In germline, CDR1 is SGDLS, CDR2 YYNGEE. V was pared by 4 bases and J by 4 bases, with 4 bases of the junction left unmatched. The CDR3 has 13 amino acids. The primer mix had 60 Vbeta and 13 Jbeta primers. The repertoire was sequenced with immunoSEQ multiplex PCR; TCRdb's copy has only in-frame clones and lacks some. This table has approximately 190,000 clones, 70% appearing once. This entry comes from a study of cytomegalovirus exposure and HLA in healthy donors. Study-level results: Later analysis identified about 15,000 TCR beta sequences associated with HLA alleles, using a false discovery rate threshold of 0.05. By HLA locus, TCR association rates varied in a later analysis, with DRB1 showing the most and HLA-C the fewest. Most of the CMV-associated TCR beta chains (in a later analysis) appeared to be HLA-restricted.

The sequence came from a man in his forties in good health and CMV-seropositive. The chain combines TRBV9 with TRBJ2-7, with 8 bases fitting TRBD1. Sequenced sample: PBMCs. Here the CDR3 DNA reads TGTGCCAGCAGCTCCCGGGACAGGTACGAGCAGTACTTC. It codes for CASSSRDRYEQYF.